This T cell receptor (beta chain) is drawn from a study of blood T cell repertoires in COVID-19. Authors' methods: Counts of nucleated cells, estimated from reference gene primer amplification, were obtained. Assay: immunoSEQ multiplex PCR; the TCRdb copy retains only in-frame clones and omits some. V, J and clone size derive from that table, while D and trimming were established from the DNA sequence. The data show 300,000 to 400,000 clones, with 65% to 90% seen just once and 4% to 5.5% held by the top ten. After removal of 2 bases from V and 2 bases from J, the junction contained 11 bases not matched to a gene. Germline V gene lookup returns CDR1 MNHEY and CDR2 SMNVEV (reference sequence). This CDR3 has 18 residues. The age range of participants was roughly 18 to 90 years, with residence in about two dozen US areas.

This clonotype originated in a woman aged 40 to 50 with acute COVID-19. Sequences were obtained from PBMCs or T cells enriched from blood (not recorded which). This sequence joins TRBV27 and TRBJ2-3, with TRBD2 identical over 9 bases. CDR3 nucleotides: TGTGCCAGCAGTTTAAAACAGTCGGCGGGAGGGCCCACAGATACGCAGTATTTT. This translates into CASSLKQSAGGPTDTQYF.